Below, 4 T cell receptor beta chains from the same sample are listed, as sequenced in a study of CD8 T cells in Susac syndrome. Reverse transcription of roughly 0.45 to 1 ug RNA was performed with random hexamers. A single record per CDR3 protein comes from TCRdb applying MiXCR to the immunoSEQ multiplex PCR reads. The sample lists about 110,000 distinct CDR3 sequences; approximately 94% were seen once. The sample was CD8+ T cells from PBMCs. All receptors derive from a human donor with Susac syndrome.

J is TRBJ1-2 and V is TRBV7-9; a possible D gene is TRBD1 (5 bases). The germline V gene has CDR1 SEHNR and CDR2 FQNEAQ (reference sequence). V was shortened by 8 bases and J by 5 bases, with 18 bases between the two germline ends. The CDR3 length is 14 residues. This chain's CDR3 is CASRPDTWIYGYTF. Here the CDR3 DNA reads TGTGCCAGCCGGCCGGACACGTGGATATATGGCTACACCTTC.

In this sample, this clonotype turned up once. CDR3 bases: TGTGCCAGCAGTCCCAGGGGGGGACTGGGGAGTGAGCAGTTCTTC. Its protein is CASSPRGGLGSEQFF. This chain uses TRBV25-1 with TRBJ2-1; D may be TRBD1 or TRBD2 (7 bases each). Trimming cost V 5 bases and J 9 bases, with 20 bases left between them. Looked up from germline, CDR1 is MGHDK and CDR2 is SYGVNS. The CDR3 runs 15 residues.

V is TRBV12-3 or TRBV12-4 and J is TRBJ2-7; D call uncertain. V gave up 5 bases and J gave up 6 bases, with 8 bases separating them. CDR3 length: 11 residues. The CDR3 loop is CASSLQREQYF. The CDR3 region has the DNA TGTGCCAGCAGTCTTCAGCGCGAGCAGTACTTC.

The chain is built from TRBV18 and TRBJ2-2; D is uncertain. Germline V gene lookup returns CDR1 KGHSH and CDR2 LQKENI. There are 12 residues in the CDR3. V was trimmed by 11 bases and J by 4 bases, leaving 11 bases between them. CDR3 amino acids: CAASPGTGELFF. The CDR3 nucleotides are TGTGCCGCGTCCCCGGGCACCGGGGAGCTGTTTTTT.